Each of the 16 T cell receptor beta chains below was sequenced from the same sample in a study of T-cell reconstitution after alpha-beta-depleted transplantation in children (dated by TCRdb to about 2016). The library came from PCR. TCRdb shows the sequencer as Illumina HiSeq 2500. TCR libraries were prepared with molecular barcoding, using unique molecular identifiers to normalize TCRbeta repertoire quantification. TCRdb trimmed the raw reads at Q25, called clones with MiXCR and kept productive beta chains. Entries are consolidated by CDR3 protein sequence, retaining the most common genes and DNA. This sample comprises about 830,000 distinct CDR3 sequences, about 16% of them detected only once. Approximately 5% of the sample rests with the top ten. This specimen's treatment or condition label, interpreted: allogeneic hematopoietic cell transplantation with graft depleted of TCRalphabeta T cells and CD19 B cells.

Source: PBMCs, mostly from graft donor cells, taken 360 days after TCRalphabeta/CD19-depleted stem cell transplant. The receptors shown here come from a male patient younger than 18 who had a stem cell transplant for acute lymphoblastic leukemia, so the T cells may come from the graft donor.

Only a few counts were recorded for this clonotype. The V gene is TRBV5-1, the J gene TRBJ1-1, with 8 positions matching TRBD1. This CDR3 spans 16 amino acids. V was clipped by 3 bases and J by 3 bases; unmatched bases: 10. Germline V gives CDR1 SGHRS, CDR2 YFSETQ. CDR3 nucleotides: TGCGCCAGCAGCTCGCCATTCGGACAGGGCGACACTGAAGCTTTCTTT. Protein: CASSSPFGQGDTEAFF.

This clonotype was counted only a few times. In DNA form, the CDR3 reads TGCGCCAGCAGCGCCGGGGCATCCTACAATGAGCAGTTCTTC. Protein product: CASSAGASYNEQFF. The genes are TRBV5-1 and TRBJ2-1; D assignment may be TRBD1 or TRBD2 (5 bases each). Germline loops: CDR1 SGHRS, CDR2 YFSETQ. Deletions cut 4 bases from V and 1 base from J, with 9 bases between. CDR3 length: 14 amino acids.

The CDR3 DNA follows: TGTGCCAGCAGCCAGCACACAGGGACAATGAACACTGAAGCTTTCTTT. This codes for CASSQHTGTMNTEAFF. The V gene is TRBV3-1, the J gene TRBJ1-1; a weak D match, TRBD1 (6 bases). Trimming removed 3 bases at V and 0 bases at J, with 14 bases between. Germline V gene sequence: CDR1 LGHDT, CDR2 YNNKEL (reference sequence). CDR3 size: 16 residues.

This clonotype was seen only a few times. CDR3 sequence (DNA): TGTGCCAGCAGCTTCAGCCAGGGGGCCGCCTACGAGCAGTACTTC. Protein: CASSFSQGAAYEQYF. V and J are TRBV7-7 and TRBJ2-7, with 8 nucleotides matching TRBD1. With V trimmed by 3 bases and J by 2 bases, 6 bases remained unmatched. The CDR3 totals 15 residues. Germline assignment: CDR1 SSHAT and CDR2 FNYEAQ (reference sequence). The variable domain in full, with the rest retrieved from reference TRBV7-7 and TRBJ2-7, is GAGVSQSPRYKVTKRGQDVTLRCDPISSHATLYWYQQALGQGPEFLTYFNYEAQPDKSGLPSDRFSAERPEGSISTLTIQRTEQRDSAMYRCASSFSQGAAYEQYFGPGTRLTVT.

The chain recombines TRBV5-1 with TRBJ2-7; D remains unclear. Germline V gene lookup returns CDR1 SGHRS and CDR2 YFSETQ. The germline V and J ends were trimmed by 0 bases and 2 bases, with 15 bases remaining between them. The CDR3 sequence is 16 residues long. The CDR3 loop is CASSLASATHPYEQYF. In nucleotides, the CDR3 is TGCGCCAGCAGCTTGGCCTCAGCGACTCACCCCTACGAGCAGTACTTC.

This clonotype was observed a handful of times. The chain links TRBV20-1 to TRBJ2-1; 9 nucleotides agree with TRBD2. This CDR3 region has 15 residues. Germline V gene sequence: CDR1 DFQATT, CDR2 SNEGSKA (reference sequence). The J segment lost 5 bases and the V segment lost 0 bases, leaving 5 bases of the junction unmatched. CDR3 protein: CSARDSGSYHNEQFF. The CDR3 nucleotides are TGCAGTGCTAGAGATAGCGGGAGCTATCACAATGAGCAGTTCTTC.

There are many counts of this clonotype. V and J are TRBV12-3 or TRBV12-4 and TRBJ2-4; D ambiguous. The V gene lost 6 bases and the J gene lost 0 bases, with 18 bases spanning the gap. The CDR3 consists of 17 residues. CDR3 residues: CASSFLLETLAKNIQYF. The CDR3 DNA follows: TGTGCCAGCAGCTTCCTCCTAGAGACCTTAGCCAAAAACATTCAGTACTTC.

V usage is TRBV15 and J usage is TRBJ2-5; D is possibly TRBD2 (6 bases). Germline V gene sequence: CDR1 LNHNV, CDR2 YYDKDF (reference sequence). This CDR3 has 16 amino acids. V was shortened by 0 bases and J by 4 bases, with 15 bases between the two germline ends. Here the CDR3 reads CATSRDGGKVPETQYF. CDR3 coding DNA: TGTGCCACCAGCAGAGATGGCGGGAAAGTCCCAGAGACCCAGTACTTC.

This clonotype was picked up a small number of times. Here the CDR3 DNA reads TGTGCCACCAGCAGTCTTCGGCCGGGACGGAGCACAGATACGCAGTATTTT. It encodes CATSSLRPGRSTDTQYF. This chain links TRBV15 with TRBJ2-3; D may be TRBD1 or TRBD2 (5 bases each). V was cut by 3 bases and J by 0 bases, with 16 bases left in between. This CDR3 comprises 17 residues. Germline assignment: CDR1 LNHNV and CDR2 YYDKDF (reference sequence).

This clonotype showed up just a few times. This sequence joins TRBV21-1 and TRBJ2-5; the DNA was not compared with TRBD1, the D call given in the table. TRBV21-1 is flagged as a pseudogene. The CDR3 sequence is 20 residues long. For the CDR3, the DNA is TGTGCCAGCAGCAAAGAGGTGGGGGAGGGACAGGGACAGGGGAAGGAGACCCAGTACTTC. This gives the protein CASSKEVGEGQGQGKETQYF.

This chain connects TRBV28 to TRBJ1-5; TRBD1 matches 7 bases. Germline CDR1 and CDR2: MDHEN and SYDVKM. Germline trimming cut 6 bases from V and 0 bases from J; bases unmatched to any gene: 5. CDR3 length equals 15 residues. The CDR3 is CASRDRTYSNQPQHF. The CDR3 bases are TGTGCCAGCAGGGACAGGACCTATAGCAATCAGCCCCAGCATTTT.

The V gene is TRBV29-1, the J gene TRBJ2-5, with unresolved D. The CDR3 extends over 12 amino acids. Trimming cost V 4 bases and J 5 bases, with 11 bases left between them. CDR1 is SQVTM and CDR2 is ANQGSEA in the germline V gene. CDR3 loop: CSVAPDRETQYF. The DNA for the CDR3 is TGCAGCGTTGCCCCGGACCGGGAGACCCAGTACTTC.

This clonotype came up once. V and J are TRBV19 and TRBJ1-5; 9 positions match TRBD1. J was trimmed by 9 bases and V by 3 bases; bases with no gene match: 9. Germline V lookup: CDR1 LNHDA, CDR2 SQIVND (reference sequence). The CDR3 covers 15 residues. The CDR3 sequence is CASSMDRGRERPQHF. Here the CDR3 DNA reads TGTGCCAGTAGTATGGACAGGGGAAGGGAGCGGCCCCAGCATTTT.

The CDR3 DNA sequence: TGTGCCAGCAGCTTATTACTGCGCACAGATACGCAGTATTTT. Translated, it gives CASSLLLRTDTQYF. V usage is TRBV7-2 and J usage is TRBJ2-3; D not resolved. Deletions cut 2 bases from V and 1 base from J, with 7 bases between. CDR3 length: 14 residues. Germline loops: CDR1 SGHTA, CDR2 FQGNSA. Full variable domain (outside the CDR3, taken from reference TRBV7-2 and TRBJ2-3): GAGVSQSPSNKVTEKGKDVELRCDPISGHTALYWYRQSLGQGLEFLIYFQGNSAPDKSGLPSDRFSAERTGGSVSTLTIQRTQQEDSAVYLCASSLLLRTDTQYFGPGTRLTVL.

This clonotype turned up a few times. The chain employs TRBV12-3 or TRBV12-4 and TRBJ2-1; D is unclear. CDR3 length: 16 amino acids. Trimming removed 6 bases from V and 0 bases from J, with 15 bases in between. CDR3 in amino acids: CASRGSNQSSYNEQFF. CDR3 DNA sequence: TGTGCCAGCAGGGGTTCCAACCAGAGCTCCTACAATGAGCAGTTCTTC.

V is TRBV4-1 and J is TRBJ2-1; 9 bases agree with TRBD2. Germline lookup yields CDR1 MGHRA and CDR2 YSYEKL. The CDR3 is 17 amino acids. V lost 6 bases, J lost 7 bases, and 16 bases stayed unmatched. CDR3 coding DNA: TGCGCCAGCAGAAACCCCCTGGGAGCTAGCGGGGTTAATGAGCAGTTCTTC. Protein product: CASRNPLGASGVNEQFF.